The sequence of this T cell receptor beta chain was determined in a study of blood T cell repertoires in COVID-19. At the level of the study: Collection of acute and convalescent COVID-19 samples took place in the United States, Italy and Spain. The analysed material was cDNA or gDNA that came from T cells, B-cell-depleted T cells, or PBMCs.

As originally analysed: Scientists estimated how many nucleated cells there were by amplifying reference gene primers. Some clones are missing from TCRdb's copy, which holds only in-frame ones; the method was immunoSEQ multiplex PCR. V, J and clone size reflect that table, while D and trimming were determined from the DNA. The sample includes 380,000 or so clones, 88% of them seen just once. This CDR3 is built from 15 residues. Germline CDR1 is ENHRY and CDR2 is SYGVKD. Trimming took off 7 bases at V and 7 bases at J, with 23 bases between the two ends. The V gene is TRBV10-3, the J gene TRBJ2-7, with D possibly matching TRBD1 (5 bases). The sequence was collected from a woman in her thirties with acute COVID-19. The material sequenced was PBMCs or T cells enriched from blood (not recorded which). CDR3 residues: CAIMASVGQPGEQYF. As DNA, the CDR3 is TGTGCCATCATGGCATCTGTAGGACAACCTGGGGAGCAGTACTTC.